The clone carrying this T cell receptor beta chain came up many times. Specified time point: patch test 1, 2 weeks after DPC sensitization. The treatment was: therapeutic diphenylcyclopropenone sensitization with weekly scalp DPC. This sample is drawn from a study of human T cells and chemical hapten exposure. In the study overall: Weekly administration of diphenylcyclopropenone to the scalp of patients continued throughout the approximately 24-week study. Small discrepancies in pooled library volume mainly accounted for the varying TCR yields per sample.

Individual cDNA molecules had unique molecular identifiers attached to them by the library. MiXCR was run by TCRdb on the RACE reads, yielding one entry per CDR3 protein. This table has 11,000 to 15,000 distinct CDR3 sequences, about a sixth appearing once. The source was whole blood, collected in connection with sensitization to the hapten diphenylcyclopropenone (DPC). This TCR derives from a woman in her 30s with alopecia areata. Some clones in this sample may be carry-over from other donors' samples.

The chain's CDR3 is CSVVRRYVDGYTF. The CDR3 DNA sequence: TGCAGCGTTGTGAGACGTTATGTCGATGGCTACACCTTC. The chain joins TRBV29-1 to TRBJ1-2; D uncertain. V was trimmed by 4 bases and J by 6 bases, leaving 15 bases between them. Germline V CDR1 and CDR2: SQVTM, ANQGSEA. The CDR3 extends over 13 amino acids.